Below, 29 T cell receptor beta chains from the same sample are listed, as sequenced in a study of early T cells in non-severe SARS-CoV-2 infection. Via MiXCR, TCRdb re-called the 5' RACE reads, giving one row per CDR3 protein. The sample has 45,000 to 55,000 distinct CDR3 sequences; under 7.5% are singletons. The sample taken for sequencing was whole blood. The receptor source for this set is an adult who was a healthcare worker with PCR-confirmed SARS-CoV-2 infection or an uninfected control (not recorded which).

This clonotype occurred many times. The V and J genes are TRBV30 and TRBJ1-1; D unclear. CDR1 is GTSNPN and CDR2 is SVGIG in the germline V gene (reference sequence). V lost 0 bases, J lost 1 base, and 6 bases lay in between. The CDR3 runs to 13 residues. CDR3 residues: CAWSVRRNTEAFF. Here the CDR3 DNA reads TGTGCCTGGAGTGTGCGGAGGAACACTGAAGCTTTCTTT.

This clonotype was counted only a few times. The CDR3 reads CASTSGTPAYNEQFF. The CDR3 DNA sequence: TGTGCCAGCACCTCCGGGACGCCAGCTTACAATGAGCAGTTCTTC. The chain recombines TRBV5-8 with TRBJ2-1, with D perhaps given as TRBD1 or TRBD2 (5 bases each). CDR3 length: 15 amino acids. CDR1 and CDR2 from the germline V gene are SGHTS and YDEGEE. V lost 6 bases to trimming and J lost 4 bases, with 17 bases between them.

The table lists this clonotype with a few counts. CDR3 coding DNA: TGTGCCAGCAGCCAAGAATCCTCCCTTCTCGGGGGCCTTCAAGAGACCCAGTACTTC. Protein product: CASSQESSLLGGLQETQYF. The gene calls are TRBV3-1 and TRBJ2-5, with D perhaps assigned TRBD1 or TRBD2 (6 bases each). The CDR3 totals 19 residues. The germline gives CDR1 LGHDT, CDR2 YNNKEL (reference sequence). Trimming took off 0 bases at V and 2 bases at J, with 22 bases between the two ends.

This clonotype was counted many times. This rearrangement joins TRBV3-1 to TRBJ1-2; D call uncertain. CDR3 length: 14 amino acids. V lost 4 bases, J lost 6 bases, and 15 bases lay in between. Germline V gene data show CDR1 as LGHDT and CDR2 as YNNKEL (reference sequence). The CDR3 is CASSPQYDSNGYTF. The CDR3 nucleotides are TGTGCCAGCAGCCCCCAATACGACTCTAATGGCTACACCTTC. The whole variable domain, filled in from reference TRBV3-1 and TRBJ1-2, reads DTAVSQTPKYLVTQMGNDKSIKCEQNLGHDTMYWYKQDSKKFLKIMFSYNNKELIINETVPNRFSPKSPDKAHLNLHINSLELGDSAVYFCASSPQYDSNGYTFGSGTRLTVV.

V gene TRBV5-1 combines with J gene TRBJ2-7; TRBD1 aligns across 7 bases. V shed 1 base, J shed 3 bases, and the junction held 4 bases outside the gene matches. Germline V gene data show CDR1 as SGHRS and CDR2 as YFSETQ. The CDR3 spans 14 residues. CDR3 DNA: TGCGCCAGCAGCTTGTCGGGACAGATCTACGAGCAGTACTTC. Residues: CASSLSGQIYEQYF. The whole variable domain, filled in from reference TRBV5-1 and TRBJ2-7, reads KAGVTQTPRYLIKTRGQQVTLSCSPISGHRSVSWYQQTPGQGLQFLFEYFSETQRNKGNFPGRFSGRQFSNSRSEMNVSTLELGDSALYLCASSLSGQIYEQYFGPGTRLTVT.

The sample holds many counts of this clonotype. The J gene is TRBJ1-5, the V gene TRBV6-5; D uncertain. CDR1 is MNHEY and CDR2 is SVGAGI in the germline V gene. V was pared by 6 bases and J by 5 bases, with 17 bases between. The CDR3 length is 15 residues. CDR3 residues: CASRLTWGGDQPQHF. In DNA, the CDR3 is TGTGCCAGCAGACTAACGTGGGGTGGCGATCAGCCCCAGCATTTT.

This clonotype was counted many times. V usage is TRBV20-1 and J usage is TRBJ2-3; 15 positions agree with TRBD2. The germline CDR1 and CDR2 sequences are DFQATT and SNEGSKA (reference sequence). The CDR3 is made up of 15 amino acids. Germline trimming cut 6 bases from V and 5 bases from J; bases unmatched to any gene: 6. The CDR3 is CSAGTSGGREDTQYF. The CDR3 bases are TGCAGTGCCGGGACTAGCGGGGGGAGGGAAGATACGCAGTATTTT.

This clonotype has a count of ten or more. The CDR3 nucleotides are TGTGCCATCAGTGCCTACGCGGGCGGGGGCCCCCAAGAGACCCAGTACTTC. Protein sequence: CAISAYAGGGPQETQYF. The chain uses TRBV10-3 and TRBJ2-5, with a tentative D call TRBD2 (7 bases). The ends were cut back, 4 bases at V and 1 base at J, with 19 bases in the middle. Looked up from germline, CDR1 is ENHRY and CDR2 is SYGVKD. CDR3 length: 17 amino acids.

This clonotype was seen a handful of times. V and J are TRBV28 and TRBJ1-5, with 8 bases fitting TRBD1. The J segment lost 3 bases and the V segment lost 6 bases, leaving 10 bases of the junction unmatched. Germline V lookup: CDR1 MDHEN, CDR2 SYDVKM. This CDR3 is 16 amino acids long. CDR3 in DNA: TGTGCCAGCAGCCCCTCGACAGGGGCGTCCAATCAGCCCCAGCATTTT. Translation: CASSPSTGASNQPQHF.

This chain connects TRBV7-6 to TRBJ2-5; D perhaps matches TRBD2 (5 bases). This CDR3 has 12 amino acids. V lost 1 base to trimming and J lost 9 bases, with 9 bases between them. Germline lookup yields CDR1 SGHVS and CDR2 FNYEAQ. The CDR3 coding sequence is TGTGCCAGCAGCTTAGGCGAGGAGGCCCAGTACTTC. This sequence encodes CASSLGEEAQYF.

This clonotype was counted ten times or more. The genes are TRBV4-3 and TRBJ2-6; TRBD1 aligns across 7 bases. Germline V gene data show CDR1 as LGHNA and CDR2 as YSLEER. Trimming took 0 bases from V and 1 from J; bases not matched to a gene: 6. The CDR3 spans 18 residues. In DNA, the CDR3 is TGCGCCAGCAGCCAAGAAAGGCTCAGGGGGTCTGGGGCCAACGTCCTGACTTTC. Amino acid sequence: CASSQERLRGSGANVLTF.

This clonotype occurred a few times. The rearrangement joins TRBV24-1 to TRBJ1-4; D call uncertain. Trimming took 12 bases from V and 8 from J, leaving 6 bases between them. The CDR3 is 9 amino acids. The germline V gene has CDR1 KGHDR and CDR2 SFDVKD. The CDR3 nucleotides are TGTGCCCCAGACGAAAAACTGTTTTTT. Encoded protein: CAPDEKLFF.

This clonotype was recorded a few times. This chain connects TRBV7-2 to TRBJ2-3, with D hard to call. The V gene lost 5 bases and the J gene lost 4 bases, with 10 bases spanning the gap. The germline V gene has CDR1 SGHTA and CDR2 FQGNSA. The CDR3 runs 13 residues. The CDR3 here is CASSIERADTQYF. The CDR3 nucleotides are TGTGCCAGCAGCATCGAACGGGCAGATACGCAGTATTTT.

The table lists this clonotype with many counts. CDR3 loop: CSARDSSGYQETQYF. The CDR3 coding sequence is TGCAGTGCTAGAGATTCTAGCGGGTACCAAGAGACCCAGTACTTC. The chain is built from TRBV20-1 and TRBJ2-5; TRBD2 agrees at 8 bases. CDR3 length: 15 residues. V lost 0 bases and J lost 0; bases outside the gene matches: 3. Germline CDR1 DFQATT, CDR2 SNEGSKA (reference sequence).

The V call is TRBV30, the J call TRBJ2-4; a possible D gene is TRBD2 (5 bases). The CDR3 has 14 amino acids. Germline V gene lookup returns CDR1 GTSNPN and CDR2 SVGIG (reference sequence). V shed 2 bases and J shed 3 bases, with 11 bases lying between them. The CDR3 sequence: CAWSSGEGKNIQYF. For the CDR3, the DNA is TGTGCCTGGAGTAGCGGAGAGGGCAAAAACATTCAGTACTTC. The complete variable domain, with remaining parts taken from reference TRBV30 and TRBJ2-4, reads SQTIHQWPATLVQPVGSPLSLECTVEGTSNPNLYWYRQAAGRGLQLLFYSVGIGQISSEVPQNLSASRPQDRQFILSSKKLLLSDSGFYLCAWSSGEGKNIQYFGAGTRLSVL.

This clonotype turned up a few times. The chain employs TRBV11-2 and TRBJ2-5; D call uncertain. V was shortened by 5 bases and J by 0 bases, with 16 bases between the two germline ends. This CDR3 is built from 16 residues. The germline V gene has CDR1 SGHAT and CDR2 FQNNGV. This CDR3 is CASSLLNRPYQETQYF. CDR3 in DNA: TGTGCCAGCAGCCTCTTAAACCGGCCCTACCAAGAGACCCAGTACTTC.

This clonotype was counted many times. The chain joins TRBV20-1 to TRBJ2-1; D gene uncertain. Germline V CDR1 and CDR2: DFQATT, SNEGSKA (reference sequence). The CDR3 is made up of 16 amino acids. The ends were cut back, 0 bases at V and 0 bases at J, with 12 bases in the middle. CDR3 in DNA: TGCAGTGCTAGAGATTCTAGTGGAGTCTCCTACAATGAGCAGTTCTTC. It specifies CSARDSSGVSYNEQFF.

This clonotype has ten or more counts. The chain is built from TRBV7-9 and TRBJ1-3; no firm D call. V lost 1 base and J 3 bases, leaving 7 bases between the germline ends. The CDR3 length is 14 residues. Germline lookup yields CDR1 SEHNR and CDR2 FQNEAQ (reference sequence). DNA for the CDR3: TGTGCCAGCAGCTTAGACAGAAATGGAAACACCATATATTTT. Translating gives CASSLDRNGNTIYF.

The table lists this clonotype with many counts. This chain uses TRBV4-3 with TRBJ2-1; D is undetermined. V was pared by 1 base and J by 0 bases, with 13 bases between. The CDR3 is 17 residues long. Germline V lookup: CDR1 LGHNA, CDR2 YSLEER. CDR3: CASSQGAAASSYNEQFF. In DNA, the CDR3 is TGCGCCAGCAGCCAAGGGGCGGCCGCGAGCTCCTACAATGAGCAGTTCTTC.

This clonotype was detected ten times or more. V and J are TRBV5-6 and TRBJ2-2; the D gene is possibly TRBD1 (6 bases). The CDR3 totals 14 residues. Germline V gene sequence: CDR1 SGHDT, CDR2 YYEEEE. Between the trimmed V and J ends, which lost 4 bases and 4 bases, there was a span of 11 bases. The chain's CDR3 is CASSLGHLTGELFF. As DNA, the CDR3 is TGTGCCAGCAGCCTGGGACACCTCACCGGGGAGCTGTTTTTT.

V gene TRBV11-2 combines with J gene TRBJ2-3; D is ambiguous. This CDR3 has 13 amino acids. V was trimmed by 2 bases and J by 5 bases, leaving 8 bases between them. CDR1 is SGHAT, CDR2 FQNNGV, per germline. The CDR3 is CASSLRPVDTQYF. The CDR3 region has the DNA TGTGCCAGCAGCTTAAGACCCGTAGATACGCAGTATTTT.

This chain joins TRBV11-2 and TRBJ2-7; 11 nucleotides match TRBD1. Trimming removed 3 bases from V and 4 bases from J; junction bases left unmatched: 5. Germline CDR1 SGHAT, CDR2 FQNNGV. This CDR3 is 15 amino acids long. The CDR3 loop reads CASSFGQGANYEQYF. CDR3 bases: TGTGCCAGCAGCTTTGGACAGGGGGCTAATTACGAGCAGTACTTC.

This clonotype was found many times. J is TRBJ2-7 and V is TRBV7-6; no reliable D call. Germline values: CDR1 SGHVS, CDR2 FNYEAQ. The CDR3 is made up of 13 amino acids. V shed 0 bases and J shed 3 bases, with 6 bases lying between them. The CDR3 protein is CASSLAISYEQYF. DNA for the CDR3: TGTGCCAGCAGCTTAGCAATAAGCTACGAGCAGTACTTC. The complete variable domain, with remaining parts taken from reference TRBV7-6 and TRBJ2-7, reads GAGVSQSPRYKVTKRGQDVALRCDPISGHVSLYWYRQALGQGPEFLTYFNYEAQQDKSGLPNDRFSAERPEGSISTLTIQRTEQRDSAMYRCASSLAISYEQYFGPGTRLTVT.

This chain joins TRBV20-1 and TRBJ2-1; D is undetermined. The CDR3 contains 13 residues. V lost 3 bases to trimming and J lost 8 bases, with 14 bases between them. CDR1 DFQATT and CDR2 SNEGSKA come from the germline V gene (reference sequence). The CDR3, as DNA: TGCAGTGCTAGTAGGGCGCAAGGTGATGAGCAGTTCTTC. Translating it yields CSASRAQGDEQFF.

The chain joins TRBV12-3 or TRBV12-4 to TRBJ1-1; 8 nucleotides match TRBD1. With V trimmed by 6 bases and J by 4 bases, 4 bases remained unmatched. This CDR3 has 13 residues. The CDR3 region is CASRGTGGTEAFF. The CDR3 DNA reads as TGTGCCAGCAGAGGAACAGGGGGCACTGAAGCTTTCTTT.

In this sample, this clonotype turned up many times. V usage is TRBV20-1 and J usage is TRBJ2-2, with a tentative D call TRBD1 (6 bases). Germline V gene sequence: CDR1 DFQATT, CDR2 SNEGSKA (reference sequence). The CDR3 covers 14 residues. Trimming cost V 2 bases and J 7 bases, with 14 bases left between them. CDR3 sequence reads: CSARWGRGDGELFF. The CDR3 nucleotides read TGCAGTGCTAGATGGGGCAGGGGTGACGGGGAGCTGTTTTTT.

The table lists this clonotype with many counts. The chain employs TRBV2 and TRBJ1-4, with 7 bases lining up with TRBD1. CDR3 size: 17 residues. J lost 0 bases, V lost 7 bases, and 11 bases had no gene match. Germline values: CDR1 SNHLY, CDR2 FYNNEI. CDR3 nucleotides: TGTGCCAGCAACGCGGCAGGGGGAGTTACAACTAATGAAAAACTGTTTTTT. Amino acid sequence: CASNAAGGVTTNEKLFF. The variable domain in full, with the rest retrieved from reference TRBV2 and TRBJ1-4, is EPEVTQTPSHQVTQMGQEVILRCVPISNHLYFYWYRQILGQKVEFLVSFYNNEISEKSEIFDDQFSVERPDGSNFTLKIRSTKLEDSAMYFCASNAAGGVTTNEKLFFGSGTQLSVL.

This clonotype was counted at least ten times. This chain joins TRBV6-1 and TRBJ2-5, with 7 bases that match TRBD1. After removal of 8 bases from V and 3 bases from J, the junction contained 3 bases not matched to a gene. CDR1 and CDR2 from the germline V gene are MNHNS and SASEGT. This CDR3 is 12 amino acids long. The CDR3 reads CASRQGKETQYF. In DNA form, the CDR3 reads TGTGCCAGCCGACAGGGAAAAGAGACCCAGTACTTC.

J is TRBJ2-1 and V is TRBV5-5; D is perhaps TRBD2 (6 bases). This CDR3 spans 18 amino acids. Per the germline V gene, CDR1 is SGHKS and CDR2 is YYEKEE (reference sequence). V lost 0 bases and J lost 4, with 20 bases in between. CDR3 loop: CASSLAPWQGLLYNEQFF. The CDR3 coding sequence is TGTGCCAGCAGCTTGGCCCCCTGGCAGGGACTGTTATACAATGAGCAGTTCTTC.